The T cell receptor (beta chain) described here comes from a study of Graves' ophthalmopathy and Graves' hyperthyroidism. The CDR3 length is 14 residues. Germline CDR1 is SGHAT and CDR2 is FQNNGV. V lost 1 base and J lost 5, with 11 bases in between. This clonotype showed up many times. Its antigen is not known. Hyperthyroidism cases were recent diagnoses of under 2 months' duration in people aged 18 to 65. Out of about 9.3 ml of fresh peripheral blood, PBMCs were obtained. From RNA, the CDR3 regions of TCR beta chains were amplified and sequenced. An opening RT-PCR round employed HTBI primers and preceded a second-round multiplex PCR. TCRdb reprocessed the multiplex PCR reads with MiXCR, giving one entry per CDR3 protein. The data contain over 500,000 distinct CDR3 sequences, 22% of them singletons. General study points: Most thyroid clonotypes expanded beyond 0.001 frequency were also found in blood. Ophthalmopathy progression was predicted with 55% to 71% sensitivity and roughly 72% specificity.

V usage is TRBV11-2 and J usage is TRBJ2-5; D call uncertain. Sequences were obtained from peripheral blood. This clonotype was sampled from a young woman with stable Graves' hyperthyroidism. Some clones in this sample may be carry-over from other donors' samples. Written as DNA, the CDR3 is TGTGCCAGCAGCTTAGGAACGATCAAGGAGACCCAGTACTTC. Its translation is CASSLGTIKETQYF.